These 11 T cell receptor beta chains came from one sample sequenced in a study of blood T cell repertoires in COVID-19. Produced via immunoSEQ multiplex PCR; TCRdb's table is partial and in-frame only. The profile shows about 350,000 clones, around 91% of them singletons. Source material: peripheral blood. The receptor set was obtained from a woman aged 18-29 years who had recovered from COVID-19.

This clone was observed once. J is TRBJ2-2 and V is TRBV7-9; TRBD1 aligns across 8 bases. This CDR3 has 14 residues. In germline, CDR1 is SEHNR, CDR2 FQNEAQ (reference sequence). Unmatched junction bases numbered 3, after V lost 2 bases and J lost 7 bases. The CDR3 protein is CASSLTTGVGELFF. The CDR3 region has the DNA TGTGCCAGCAGCTTAACGACAGGGGTCGGGGAGCTGTTTTTT. Full variable domain (remainder filled in from reference TRBV7-9 and TRBJ2-2): DTGVSQNPRHKITKRGQNVTFRCDPISEHNRLYWYRQTLGQGPEFLTYFQNEAQLEKSRLLSDRFSAERPKGSFSTLEIQRTEQGDSAMYLCASSLTTGVGELFFGEGSRLTVL.

This clone was seen once. The CDR3 bases are TGCGCCAGCAGCTTGGCCGGGGGCACCATATATTTT. Protein: CASSLAGGTIYF. J is TRBJ1-3 and V is TRBV5-1, with D possibly TRBD1 on 5 matching bases. CDR1 SGHRS and CDR2 YFSETQ come from the germline V gene. This CDR3 is 12 amino acids long. Trimming pared 0 bases from V and 9 bases from J, leaving 7 bases between. Full variable domain (outside the CDR3, taken from reference TRBV5-1 and TRBJ1-3): KAGVTQTPRYLIKTRGQQVTLSCSPISGHRSVSWYQQTPGQGLQFLFEYFSETQRNKGNFPGRFSGRQFSNSRSEMNVSTLELGDSALYLCASSLAGGTIYFGEGSWLTVV.

J is TRBJ1-4 and V is TRBV6-2 or TRBV6-3, with 8 nucleotides matching TRBD1. Per the germline V gene, CDR1 is MNHEY and CDR2 is SVGEGT. J was trimmed by 5 bases and V by 3 bases; bases with no gene match: 8. The CDR3 sequence is 16 residues long. The CDR3 reads CASSYPYRGENEKLFF. The CDR3 DNA follows: TGTGCCAGCAGTTATCCCTACAGGGGGGAAAATGAAAAACTGTTTTTT.

J is TRBJ2-5 and V is TRBV2; 8 nucleotides align to TRBD1. The CDR3 sequence is 14 residues long. The germline V gene has CDR1 SNHLY and CDR2 FYNNEI. J lost 3 bases, V lost 2 bases, and 2 bases had no gene match. The chain's CDR3 is CASSERTGKETQYF. DNA for the CDR3: TGTGCCAGCAGTGAAAGGACAGGGAAAGAGACCCAGTACTTC.

This chain uses TRBV7-2 with TRBJ2-6, with D possibly being TRBD1 (6 bases). Trimming took off 3 bases at V and 0 bases at J, with 9 bases between the two ends. This CDR3 spans 16 amino acids. Looked up from germline, CDR1 is SGHTA and CDR2 is FQGNSA. The CDR3 protein is CASSFGTLSGANVLTF. CDR3 in DNA: TGTGCCAGCAGCTTTGGGACACTCTCTGGGGCCAACGTCCTGACTTTC.

The chain employs TRBV2 and TRBJ1-3; D possibly corresponds to TRBD1 (6 bases). The germline V gene has CDR1 SNHLY and CDR2 FYNNEI. Trimming took off 6 bases at V and 0 bases at J, with 9 bases between the two ends. The length of the CDR3 is 14 residues. This CDR3 is CASRQGHSGNTIYF. CDR3 coding DNA: TGTGCCAGCAGACAGGGACACTCTGGAAACACCATATATTTT.

The genes are TRBV4-1 and TRBJ1-4, with 7 bases identical to TRBD1. The J segment lost 5 bases and the V segment lost 4 bases, leaving 4 bases of the junction unmatched. The CDR3 has 14 residues. Germline CDR1 and CDR2: MGHRA and YSYEKL. The CDR3 here is CASSLGQSNEKLFF. The CDR3 nucleotides are TGCGCCAGCAGCCTGGGACAGTCCAATGAAAAACTGTTTTTT.

Worth noting for this clone: Other nucleotide sequences in the sample specify the same CDR3. The chain recombines TRBV9 with TRBJ1-2; 7 nucleotides align to TRBD1. The junction had 1 base not matched to a gene; V was cut back by 0 bases and J by 5 bases. Germline lookup yields CDR1 SGDLS and CDR2 YYNGEE. The length of the CDR3 is 13 residues. The CDR3 spells CASSVGQGYGYTF. The CDR3 DNA reads as TGTGCCAGCAGCGTAGGACAGGGTTATGGCTACACCTTC. Full variable domain (missing parts from reference TRBV9 and TRBJ1-2): DSGVTQTPKHLITATGQRVTLRCSPRSGDLSVYWYQQSLDQGLQFLIQYYNGEERAKGNILERFSAQQFPDLHSELNLSSLELGDSALYFCASSVGQGYGYTFGSGTRLTVV.

This chain links TRBV19 with TRBJ1-1; weak D call: TRBD1 (6 bases). The CDR3 is made up of 13 amino acids. The germline V gene has CDR1 LNHDA and CDR2 SQIVND (reference sequence). Trimming stripped 3 bases from V and 3 bases from J, with 8 bases between. DNA for the CDR3: TGTGCCAGTAGTATCTGGACAGACACTGAAGCTTTCTTT. Amino acid sequence: CASSIWTDTEAFF.

The genes are TRBV5-1 and TRBJ2-3, with 10 bases fitting TRBD2. Germline V gene data show CDR1 as SGHRS and CDR2 as YFSETQ. The CDR3 has 17 residues. Unmatched junction bases numbered 9, after V lost 1 base and J lost 4 bases. The CDR3 is CASSLSGLAEGADTQYF. Here the CDR3 DNA reads TGCGCCAGCAGCTTGAGCGGACTAGCGGAGGGGGCAGATACGCAGTATTTT.

The chain uses TRBV2 and TRBJ1-6; D may be TRBD1 (5 bases). V was cut by 5 bases and J by 7 bases, with 9 bases left in between. Germline V gene sequence: CDR1 SNHLY, CDR2 FYNNEI. This CDR3 has 13 residues. In DNA, the CDR3 is TGTGCCAGCAGTCGGGGGGACAATTCACCCCTCCACTTT. It yields the protein CASSRGDNSPLHF.